The source of this T cell receptor beta chain is a study of a mutant IDH1 vaccine in newly diagnosed glioma. Time point defined: week 47, end of study. A single vaccine dose contained 300 ug of mutant IDH1 20-mer peptide, and topical imiquimod was used with it. The donors' diagnosis was new WHO grade 3 or 4 astrocytoma that was IDH1-mutant and ATRX-lost. Study results and limitations: Across multiple MHC alleles, approximately 93% of patients had vaccine-induced responses.

TCRdb's table, derived via immunoSEQ multiplex PCR, lists solely in-frame clones and lacks some. The table lists tens of thousands of clones, around 76% of them singletons. As concerns this clone: Its antigen remains unknown.

The clonotype comes from a man in his forties or fifties with glioma. Some clones in this sample may be carry-over from other donors' samples. Sequenced material: PBMCs, taken from a glioma patient whose treatment included an IDH1 peptide vaccine.

The CDR3 reads CASSLGASPEGYTF. In DNA, the CDR3 is TGCGCCAGCAGCTTGGGGGCCAGTCCCGAGGGCTACACCTTC. The gene calls are TRBV5-1 and TRBJ1-2; D ambiguous. V was pared by 0 bases and J by 8 bases, with 14 bases between. CDR1 SGHRS and CDR2 YFSETQ come from the germline V gene. The CDR3 is made up of 14 amino acids. The full variable domain, rest sourced from reference TRBV5-1 and TRBJ1-2, is KAGVTQTPRYLIKTRGQQVTLSCSPISGHRSVSWYQQTPGQGLQFLFEYFSETQRNKGNFPGRFSGRQFSNSRSEMNVSTLELGDSALYLCASSLGASPEGYTFGSGTRLTVV.